This TCR beta chain emerged from a study of T cell changes during pregnancy in multiple sclerosis. Trimming cost V 0 bases and J 4 bases; bases outside gene matches: 0. Per the germline V gene, CDR1 is SGHNT and CDR2 is YYREEE (reference sequence). This CDR3 spans 14 amino acids. TCRdb's table, derived via immunoSEQ multiplex PCR, lists solely in-frame clones and lacks some. The sample has tens of thousands of clones, 93% seen once. The sequence was obtained from a female donor with multiple sclerosis, enrolled in a pregnancy study. This rearrangement joins TRBV5-4 to TRBJ2-2; 7 positions agree with TRBD2. The input for sequencing was peripheral blood, taken in the second trimester of pregnancy. The chain's CDR3 is CASSLVAGTGELFF. CDR3 bases: TGTGCCAGCAGCTTGGTAGCGGGCACCGGGGAGCTGTTTTTT.